The rows below give T cell receptor beta chains drawn from one sample of a study of blood T cell repertoires in COVID-19. Profiling relied on immunoSEQ multiplex PCR, and the TCRdb table lists in-frame clones only, not all of them. The table shows hundreds of thousands of clones, with roughly 90% occurring only once. Sequenced material: peripheral blood. The receptors here all came from a woman aged 45-65 years with active or convalescent COVID-19. Each CDR3 is given with its conserved first and last residue. The D gene is left open where the match is weak. For some rows the clone size is stated as once, few or many, or as a class when expanded; others skip it.

TRBV19	TRBD1	TRBJ1-2	-	CASSMVLLRQGGYGYTF	TGTGCCAGTAGTATGGTCCTTCTCAGACAGGGCGGCTATGGCTACACCTTC
TRBV6-5	TRBD1	TRBJ1-2	-	CASSYSNTGGYGYTF	TGTGCCAGCAGTTACAGCAACACAGGGGGCTATGGCTACACCTTC
TRBV6-5	-	TRBJ2-3	once	CASTSNGGSTDTQYF	TGTGCCAGCACCAGCAACGGGGGAAGCACAGATACGCAGTATTTT
TRBV27	-	TRBJ2-3	-	CASRSAGTGADTQYF	TGTGCCAGCAGGTCGGCGGGTACGGGAGCAGATACGCAGTATTTT
TRBV14	-	TRBJ2-7	-	CASSQGSGTYEQYF	TGTGCCAGCAGCCAGGGATCGGGGACCTACGAGCAGTACTTC
TRBV16	-	TRBJ1-5	-	CASSVGTVSNQPQHF	TGTGCCAGCAGCGTCGGTACAGTGAGCAATCAGCCCCAGCATTTT
TRBV4-3	-	TRBJ1-4	-	CASSQGLSTNEKLFF	TGCGCCAGCAGCCAAGGACTCTCAACTAATGAAAAACTGTTTTTT
TRBV6-6	TRBD1	TRBJ2-3	-	CASTGGSTDTQYF	TGTGCCAGCACAGGGGGAAGCACAGATACGCAGTATTTT
TRBV7-9	-	TRBJ2-1	-	CALWPELGEQFF	TGTGCCCTATGGCCGGAGCTCGGTGAGCAGTTCTTC
TRBV18	TRBD2	TRBJ2-3	-	CASSPIREATDTQYF	TGTGCCAGCTCACCAATACGGGAGGCCACAGATACGCAGTATTTT
TRBV30	-	TRBJ1-1	-	CAWSHRNTEAFF	TGTGCCTGGAGTCACAGGAACACTGAAGCTTTCTTT
TRBV5-8	-	TRBJ2-7	-	CASSSYYEQYF	TGTGCCAGCAGCTCGTACTACGAGCAGTACTTC
TRBV11-2	-	TRBJ1-1	-	CASTWERGTEAFF	TGTGCCAGCACCTGGGAGCGTGGCACTGAAGCTTTCTTT
TRBV19	-	TRBJ2-7	-	CASSETTLTYEQYF	TGTGCCAGTAGTGAGACTACCTTAACCTACGAGCAGTACTTC
TRBV27	-	TRBJ2-3	-	CASRLRTSTDTQYF	TGTGCCAGCAGACTTCGGACTAGCACAGATACGCAGTATTTT
TRBV5-4	-	TRBJ1-6	-	CASSLVPGDNSPLHF	TGTGCCAGCAGCTTGGTTCCGGGAGATAATTCACCCCTCCACTTT
TRBV3-1/TRBV3-2	-	TRBJ2-5	-	CASSLEETQYF	TGTGCCAGCAGCTTAGAAGAGACCCAGTACTTC
TRBV9	-	TRBJ1-6	-	CASSVAGNDSPLHF	TGTGCCAGCAGCGTAGCAGGGAACGATTCACCCCTCCACTTT
TRBV11-2	-	TRBJ2-7	-	CASSLDRHGEQYF	TGTGCCAGCAGCTTAGACAGACATGGCGAGCAGTACTTC
TRBV27	TRBD1	TRBJ1-2	-	CASSWGQGDGYTF	TGTGCCAGCAGTTGGGGACAGGGAGATGGCTACACCTTC
TRBV7-2	TRBD2	TRBJ2-7	-	CASSSLAGVSVEQYF	TGTGCCAGCAGCTCCCTAGCGGGAGTCTCTGTCGAGCAGTACTTC
TRBV4-3	TRBD1	TRBJ2-7	-	CASSQSPQGETYEQYF	TGCGCCAGCAGCCAAAGCCCACAGGGGGAGACCTACGAGCAGTACTTC
TRBV20-1	-	TRBJ1-2	-	CSASPETTYGYTF	TGCAGTGCTAGTCCTGAGACAACCTATGGCTACACCTTC
TRBV11-2	-	TRBJ1-1	-	CASSHPGVEAFF	TGTGCCAGCAGCCATCCAGGGGTCGAAGCTTTCTTT
TRBV19	-	TRBJ1-1	few	CASRNTGGFAATEAFF	TGTGCCAGTCGAAATACGGGAGGGTTTGCGGCCACTGAAGCTTTCTTT
TRBV5-4	TRBD1	TRBJ1-3	-	CASSHTGGRGNTIYF	TGTGCCAGCAGCCATACAGGGGGCAGAGGAAACACCATATATTTT
TRBV7-9	TRBD2	TRBJ2-7	-	CASSLAVSASGSYEQYF	TGTGCCAGCAGCTTAGCGGTCTCGGCTAGCGGGAGCTACGAGCAGTACTTC
TRBV5-1	-	TRBJ2-3	-	CASSTGTPTSTDTQYF	TGCGCCAGCAGCACCGGGACACCCACTAGCACAGATACGCAGTATTTT
TRBV12-3/TRBV12-4	-	TRBJ2-1	once	CASSLGTSEQFF	TGTGCCAGCAGTTTAGGTACTAGTGAGCAGTTCTTC
TRBV18	TRBD2	TRBJ2-5	-	CASSRLAEETQYF	TGTGCCAGCTCACGACTAGCGGAAGAGACCCAGTACTTC
TRBV7-2	TRBD1	TRBJ1-1	-	CASSLIRDRKAFF	TGTGCCAGCAGCTTGATCCGGGACAGAAAAGCTTTCTTT
TRBV19	TRBD1	TRBJ1-3	-	CASSITGQSPGNTIYF	TGTGCCAGTAGTATTACGGGACAGTCGCCTGGAAACACCATATATTTT
TRBV20-1	-	TRBJ2-3	-	CSASPYTQYF	TGCAGTGCTAGCCCATATACGCAGTATTTT
TRBV5-1	TRBD1	TRBJ2-3	-	CASSLGTGGFTDTQYF	TGCGCCAGCAGCCTAGGGACAGGGGGATTCACAGATACGCAGTATTTT
TRBV19	-	TRBJ1-3	-	CATTKGGSGNTIYF	TGTGCCACCACAAAAGGAGGGTCTGGAAACACCATATATTTT
TRBV6-5	-	TRBJ2-3	-	CASVSGSTDTQYF	TGTGCCAGTGTTAGCGGTAGCACAGATACGCAGTATTTT
TRBV5-6	-	TRBJ2-3	-	CASSLGVAVSTDTQYF	TGTGCCAGCAGCTTGGGGGTGGCGGTGAGCACAGATACGCAGTATTTT
TRBV7-9	-	TRBJ2-3	-	CASSLVTGSFTDTQYF	TGTGCCAGCAGCTTAGTAACAGGGAGCTTCACAGATACGCAGTATTTT
TRBV25-1	TRBD1	TRBJ1-2	once	CASELRQGDYTF	TGTGCCAGCGAGCTGAGACAGGGCGACTACACCTTC
TRBV7-8	-	TRBJ1-1	-	CASSLTDMNTEAFF	TGTGCCAGCAGCTTGACAGATATGAACACTGAAGCTTTCTTT
TRBV6-5	TRBD1	TRBJ2-7	-	CASSRDRFYEQYF	TGTGCCAGCAGCAGGGACAGATTCTACGAGCAGTACTTC
TRBV3-1/TRBV3-2	-	TRBJ2-5	-	CASSQDDSSQYF	TGTGCCAGCAGCCAAGACGACTCCTCCCAGTACTTC
TRBV30	-	TRBJ1-1	-	CAWSPKGPSEAFF	TGTGCCTGGAGTCCCAAGGGGCCGTCTGAAGCTTTCTTT
TRBV5-8	-	TRBJ2-5	-	CASSLGTASQETQYF	TGTGCCAGCAGCTTGGGGACAGCCTCCCAAGAGACCCAGTACTTC
TRBV5-1	-	TRBJ2-5	-	CASSLGQGRETQYF	TGCGCCAGCAGCTTGGGGCAGGGGCGAGAGACCCAGTACTTC